These T cell receptor beta chains were read from a single sample in a study of cytomegalovirus exposure and HLA in healthy donors. This table comes from immunoSEQ multiplex PCR, and its TCRdb copy is limited to in-frame clones, with some not included. The repertoire consists of 74,000 or so clones, with around 76% occurring once and the leading ten covering less than 7%. Input material: PBMCs. The receptors come from a male donor in good health and CMV-seropositive. Each CDR3 is given with its conserved first and last residue. Each record gives: V gene, J gene, D gene, clone size, CDR3 protein, CDR3 DNA. The D gene is left open where the match is weak. A row's size may be missing; if present it is once, few, many or a size class.

>TRBV19|TRBJ1-2|.|.
CASGTPYYGYTF
TGTGCCAGTGGTACTCCCTACTATGGCTACACCTTC
>TRBV19|TRBJ1-2|.|.
CASTLGQSHYGYTF
TGTGCCAGTACCCTCGGACAGAGTCACTATGGCTACACCTTC
>TRBV10-1|TRBJ2-3|TRBD2|.
CASSEPRPGLAGVEDTQYF
TGCGCCAGCAGTGAGCCAAGACCGGGACTAGCGGGAGTCGAAGATACGCAGTATTTT
>TRBV13|TRBJ2-7|.|.
CASRSTETDYEQYF
TGTGCCAGCAGATCCACGGAGACAGACTACGAGCAGTACTTC
>TRBV9|TRBJ1-1|.|once
CASSPQTANTEAFF
TGTGCCAGCAGCCCTCAGACAGCGAACACTGAAGCTTTCTTT
>TRBV19|TRBJ1-6|TRBD1|once
CASMRTGDSYNSPLHF
TGTGCCAGTATGCGGACAGGGGACTCCTATAATTCACCCCTCCACTTT
>TRBV4-1|TRBJ1-5|.|.
CASSQQGYQPQHF
TGCGCCAGCAGCCAACAGGGTTATCAGCCCCAGCATTTT
>TRBV5-4|TRBJ2-5|.|few
CASRGPSEETQYF
TGTGCCTCCCGAGGCCCTAGCGAAGAGACCCAGTACTTC
>TRBV18|TRBJ1-6|TRBD1|.
CASSPGTVPSPLHF
TGTGCCAGCTCACCTGGGACAGTACCGTCACCCCTCCACTTT
>TRBV7-2|TRBJ1-3|.|.
CASSQTGHYSGNTIYF
TGTGCCAGCAGCCAAACCGGACATTACTCTGGAAACACCATATATTTT
>TRBV6-1|TRBJ1-2|.|.
CASSDSWLRGGYTF
TGTGCCAGCAGTGATTCATGGTTGCGGGGGGGCTACACCTTC
>TRBV7-6|TRBJ2-1|.|.
CASSLEVGSQFF
TGCGCCAGCAGCTTAGAAGTCGGGTCGCAGTTCTTC
>TRBV7-2|TRBJ2-1|TRBD1|.
CASSDRQGARNEQFF
TGTGCCAGCAGCGACCGACAGGGGGCTCGAAATGAGCAGTTCTTC
>TRBV5-5|TRBJ2-7|.|.
CASSSFYEQYF
TGTGCCAGCAGCAGCTTCTACGAGCAGTACTTC
>TRBV5-4|TRBJ1-1|TRBD1|.
CASSLGRGDTEAFF
TGTGCCAGCAGCTTAGGCAGGGGGGACACTGAAGCTTTCTTT